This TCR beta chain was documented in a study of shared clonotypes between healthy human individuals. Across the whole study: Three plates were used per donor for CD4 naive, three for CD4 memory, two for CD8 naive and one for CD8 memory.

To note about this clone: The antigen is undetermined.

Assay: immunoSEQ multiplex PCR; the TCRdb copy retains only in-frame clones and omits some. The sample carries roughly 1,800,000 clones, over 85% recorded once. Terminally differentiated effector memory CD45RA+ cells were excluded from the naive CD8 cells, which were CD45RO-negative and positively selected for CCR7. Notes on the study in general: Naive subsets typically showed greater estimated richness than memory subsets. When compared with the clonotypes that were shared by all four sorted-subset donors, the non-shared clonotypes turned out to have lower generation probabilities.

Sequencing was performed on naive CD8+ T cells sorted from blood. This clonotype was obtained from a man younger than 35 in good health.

CDR3: CASSPPLAGVRETQYF. In nucleotides, the CDR3 is TGTGCCAGCAGCCCTCCTCTAGCGGGAGTGCGAGAGACCCAGTACTTC. V gene TRBV7-9 combines with J gene TRBJ2-5, with 10 bases lining up with TRBD2. CDR1 is SEHNR and CDR2 is FQNEAQ in the germline V gene (reference sequence). The CDR3 sequence is 16 residues long. V was pared by 5 bases and J by 4 bases, with 10 bases of the junction left unmatched.